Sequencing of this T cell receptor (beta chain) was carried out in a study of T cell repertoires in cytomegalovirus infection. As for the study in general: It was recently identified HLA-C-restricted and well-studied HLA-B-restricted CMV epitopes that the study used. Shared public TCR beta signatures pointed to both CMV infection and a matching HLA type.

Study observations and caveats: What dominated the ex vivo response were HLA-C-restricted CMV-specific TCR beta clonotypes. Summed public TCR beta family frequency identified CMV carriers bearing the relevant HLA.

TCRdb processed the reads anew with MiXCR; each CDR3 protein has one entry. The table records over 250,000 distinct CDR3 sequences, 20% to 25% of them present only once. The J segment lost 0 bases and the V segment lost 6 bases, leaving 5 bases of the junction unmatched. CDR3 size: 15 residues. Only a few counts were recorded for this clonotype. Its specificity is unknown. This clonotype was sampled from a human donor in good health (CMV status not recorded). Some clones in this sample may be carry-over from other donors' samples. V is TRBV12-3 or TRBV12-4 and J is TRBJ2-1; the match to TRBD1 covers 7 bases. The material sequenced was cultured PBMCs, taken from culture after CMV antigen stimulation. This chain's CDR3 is CASRSGTDSYNEQFF. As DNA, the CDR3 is TGTGCCAGCAGGTCCGGGACAGACTCCTACAATGAGCAGTTCTTC.